This TCR beta chain derives from a study of blood T cell repertoires in COVID-19. Overall study context: The cDNA or gDNA used as material had been derived from T cells, B-cell-depleted T cells, or PBMCs.

Clones were read by immunoSEQ multiplex PCR, and TCRdb kept only the in-frame ones, dropping some. The sample carries roughly 73,000 clones, around 82% recorded once. Sequences were obtained from peripheral blood. This receptor was obtained from a human donor in a cohort sampled during active COVID-19.

CDR3 loop: CASRTKRDRGSPLHF. CDR3 in DNA: TGTGCCAGCAGAACGAAAAGGGACAGGGGTTCACCCCTCCACTTT. This chain links TRBV27 with TRBJ1-6, with TRBD1 matching 10 bases. Germline loops: CDR1 MNHEY, CDR2 SMNVEV (reference sequence). V lost 6 bases to trimming and J lost 9 bases; unmatched junction nucleotides: 8. This CDR3 contains 15 residues.